Listed below are T cell receptor beta chains from one sample, sequenced in a study of blood T cells in healthy people across ages. MiXCR, run by TCRdb on the 5' RACE reads, gives a single entry per CDR3 protein. This table has some 790,000 distinct CDR3 sequences, 25% to 30% appearing once. Sequences were obtained from blood. The source is a woman of 80 years or more in good health. Both conserved end residues are part of each CDR3. D genes are given only for firm matches. Clone size appears in some rows only: once, few, many, or a class for an expanded clone.

D	V	length	size	J	DNA	CDR3
NA	TRBV7-2	14	NA	TRBJ2-5	TGTGCCAGCAGCTTAGGCACAGGGAGGAATACCCAGTACTTC	CASSLGTGRNTQYF
TRBD1	TRBV7-9	15	many	TRBJ1-2	TGTGCCAGCAGCTACCGGGACAGGGTGGGTGATGGCTACACCTTC	CASSYRDRVGDGYTF
NA	TRBV5-1	14	NA	TRBJ2-2	TGCGCCAGCAGTGGGACACTTAACACCGGGGAGCTGTTTTTT	CASSGTLNTGELFF
NA	TRBV5-6	12	many	TRBJ2-5	TGTGCCAGCAGCCTAGAAGAAGAGACCCAGTACTTC	CASSLEEETQYF
NA	TRBV7-8	12	many	TRBJ2-1	TGTGCCAGCAGCTCGCCCTCGAGAGAGCAGTTCTTC	CASSSPSREQFF
NA	TRBV6-2/TRBV6-3	14	NA	TRBJ2-3	TGTGCCAGCAGCCGCAGGGGGGCTGAAGATACGCAGTATTTT	CASSRRGAEDTQYF
TRBD1	TRBV18	15	few	TRBJ1-1	TGTGCCAGCTCACCACCGAGCTCAGGGGGCGAGGTATCTTTCTTT	CASSPPSSGGEVSFF
TRBD1	TRBV5-1	15	NA	TRBJ2-3	TGCGCCAACAGCTCCGGACAGGGGGCGTTAGATACGCAGTATTTT	CANSSGQGALDTQYF
NA	TRBV18	16	NA	TRBJ1-6	TGTGCCAGCTCCCCGATCATGCGGACAGAGAATTCACCCCTCCACTTT	CASSPIMRTENSPLHF
NA	TRBV6-2/TRBV6-3	11	many	TRBJ2-1	TGTGCCAGCAGTTACGGCTGGGAGCAGTTCTTC	CASSYGWEQFF
TRBD2	TRBV5-1	17	many	TRBJ2-1	TGCGCCAGCAGCGACGAGCGGGGGGGCCGGGCGACCAATGAGCAGTTCTTC	CASSDERGGRATNEQFF
TRBD2	TRBV29-1	16	NA	TRBJ2-7	TGCAGCGTTGAGATGTTCGGGGGGGCGTCCTACAATGAGCAGTACTTC	CSVEMFGGASYNEQYF
NA	TRBV18	14	many	TRBJ2-3	TGTGCCAGCGCCCGGGGGGCCCGCACAGATACGCAGTATTTT	CASARGARTDTQYF
NA	TRBV4-3	17	many	TRBJ2-3	TGCGCCAGCAGCCAAGATCCCCCAGGGGGGACCACAGATACGCAGTATTTT	CASSQDPPGGTTDTQYF
NA	TRBV3-1	13	NA	TRBJ2-1	TGTGCCAGCAGCCGAGGACTACAAGAGACCCAGTTCTTC	CASSRGLQETQFF
NA	TRBV20-1	15	NA	TRBJ2-3	TGCAGTGCTAGAGATTCGGGATTTGGGACAGATACGCAGTATTTT	CSARDSGFGTDTQYF